This TCR beta chain was observed in a study of CD8+ T cells in alopecia areata. As for the study in general: The study gave treated patients oral tofacitinib at 5 to 10 mg twice daily.

Extraction and reverse transcription of RNA yielded cDNA as the sequencing template. Using immunoSEQ multiplex PCR, the repertoire was profiled, and TCRdb retains in-frame clones only, with some absent. The table lists hundreds of thousands of clones, roughly 69% of them singletons. The CDR3 runs to 16 residues. Germline-derived CDR1 and CDR2 are LGHNA and YNFKEQ. The junction had 3 bases not matched to a gene; V was cut back by 0 bases and J by 1 base. The chain carries TRBV4-2 and TRBJ1-2; 9 nucleotides agree with TRBD1. The source is a human donor with alopecia areata. This specimen was CD4+ T cells sorted from blood, taken at week 0. CDR3 sequence (DNA): TGTGCCAGCAGCCAAGATTGGGACAGGGATAACTATGGCTACACCTTC. Translating gives CASSQDWDRDNYGYTF.